These 14 T cell receptor beta chains came from one sample sequenced in a study of shared clonotypes between healthy human individuals. Sequenced by immunoSEQ multiplex PCR; TCRdb stores in-frame clones only, minus some. This sample has approximately 500,000 clones, with roughly 79% found just once. Specimen: PBMCs. The source of these receptors is a middle-aged woman in good health. Some clones in this sample may be carry-over from other donors' samples.

This chain links TRBV18 with TRBJ1-1, with 7 nucleotides matching TRBD1. The ends lost 3 bases at V and 0 bases at J; junction bases unmatched: 7. The CDR3 length is 16 residues. Germline V gene sequence: CDR1 KGHSH, CDR2 LQKENI. The chain's CDR3 is CASSPQGTALNTEAFF. As DNA, the CDR3 is TGTGCCAGCTCACCCCAGGGGACAGCCTTGAACACTGAAGCTTTCTTT.

In this sample, this clone turned up many times. The rearrangement links TRBV5-4 to TRBJ1-5; D remains unclear. Germline V gene lookup returns CDR1 SGHNT and CDR2 YYREEE (reference sequence). This CDR3 comprises 16 residues. Trimming stripped 4 bases from V and 6 bases from J, with 20 bases between. CDR3 residues: CASSPGPPMLGQPQHF. The DNA for the CDR3 is TGTGCCAGCAGCCCTGGACCACCGATGCTCGGTCAGCCCCAGCATTTT.

As for this clone: This may come from a read error, since a much larger clone is one base off. V gene TRBV5-6 combines with J gene TRBJ2-1, with D unresolved. CDR3 length: 12 residues. The V gene's germline CDR1 is SGHDT and CDR2 YYEEEE. V was trimmed by 2 bases and J by 3 bases, leaving 3 bases between them. The chain's CDR3 is CASSFRYNEQFF. CDR3 bases: TGTGCCAGCAGCTTCCGCTACAATGAGCAGTTCTTC.

J is TRBJ2-1 and V is TRBV19; D is possibly TRBD2 (6 bases). Trimming took 5 bases from V and 7 from J, leaving 21 bases between them. The germline V gene encodes CDR1 LNHDA and CDR2 SQIVND (reference sequence). This CDR3 is 16 amino acids long. CDR3 nucleotides: TGTGCCAGTAGTTTTTCCGGGACTCCCCCTAGAAATGAGCAGTTCTTC. This gives the protein CASSFSGTPPRNEQFF.

The chain links TRBV4-1 to TRBJ1-5, with 7 positions matching TRBD1. CDR3 length equals 21 residues. Germline assignment: CDR1 MGHRA and CDR2 YSYEKL. Trimming took 0 bases from V and 4 from J; bases not matched to a gene: 21. The CDR3 DNA reads TGCGCCAGCAGCCAAGATAAATCCGAAGGGGTATGGACAGGTATGAATCAGCCCCAGCATTTT. This gives the protein CASSQDKSEGVWTGMNQPQHF.

J is TRBJ2-3 and V is TRBV6-6, with a tentative D call TRBD1 (6 bases). V lost 3 bases to trimming and J lost 0 bases, with 10 bases between them. Germline CDR1 reads MNHNY; CDR2 reads SVGAGI (reference sequence). This CDR3 is built from 15 residues. The CDR3 protein is CASSYGDKSTDTQYF. In nucleotides, the CDR3 is TGTGCCAGCAGTTATGGGGACAAAAGCACAGATACGCAGTATTTT.

V is TRBV7-2 and J is TRBJ2-7; TRBD1 aligns across 7 bases. This CDR3 region has 14 residues. Germline loops: CDR1 SGHTA, CDR2 FQGNSA. Germline trimming cut 5 bases from V and 3 bases from J; bases unmatched to any gene: 7. The DNA of the CDR3 is TGTGCCAGCAGCCGACAGGGCGGCGGCTACGAGCAGTACTTC. Its protein product is CASSRQGGGYEQYF.

The genes are TRBV19 and TRBJ2-2; D might be TRBD2 (6 bases). Germline V gene sequence: CDR1 LNHDA, CDR2 SQIVND (reference sequence). The CDR3 is 16 residues long. Trimming left V 1 base short and J 4 bases short, with 13 bases between. The CDR3 DNA reads as TGTGCCAGTAGTATAGTAGTCGGGAGAGGCACCGGGGAGCTGTTTTTT. This translates into CASSIVVGRGTGELFF. The full variable domain, its missing parts supplied by reference TRBV19 and TRBJ2-2, is DGGITQSPKYLFRKEGQNVTLSCEQNLNHDAMYWYRQDPGQGLRLIYYSQIVNDFQKGDIAEGYSVSREKKESFPLTVTSAQKNPTAFYLCASSIVVGRGTGELFFGEGSRLTVL.

The chain employs TRBV27 and TRBJ2-3; 10 nucleotides agree with TRBD2. The ends lost 6 bases at V and 4 bases at J; junction bases unmatched: 10. Germline CDR1 MNHEY, CDR2 SMNVEV (reference sequence). The CDR3 extends over 16 amino acids. Here the CDR3 DNA reads TGTGCCAGCAGCCCAAAGAAGCTAGCGGGAGCAGATACGCAGTATTTT. This encodes CASSPKKLAGADTQYF.

The table lists this clone with a few counts. The junction departs from germline at one end; a sequencing error may be responsible. The chain combines TRBV27 with TRBJ1-1; D gene unclear. This CDR3 region has 14 residues. CDR1 and CDR2 from the germline V gene are MNHEY and SMNVEV (reference sequence). CDR3 residues: CASSLSHGYTKAFF. CDR3 DNA: TGTGCCAGCAGTTTATCGCACGGATACACTAAAGCTTTCTTT.

The CDR3 protein is CASSSYKLAGVQNEQFF. CDR3 sequence (DNA): TGTGCCAGCAGTTCCTATAAACTAGCGGGAGTGCAGAATGAGCAGTTCTTC. The V gene is TRBV7-9, the J gene TRBJ2-1, with TRBD2 matching over 11 bases. Germline assignment: CDR1 SEHNR and CDR2 FQNEAQ (reference sequence). CDR3 length: 17 amino acids. The ends lost 6 bases at V and 7 bases at J; junction bases unmatched: 14. The full variable domain, rest sourced from reference TRBV7-9 and TRBJ2-1, is DTGVSQNPRHKITKRGQNVTFRCDPISEHNRLYWYRQTLGQGPEFLTYFQNEAQLEKSRLLSDRFSAERPKGSFSTLEIQRTEQGDSAMYLCASSSYKLAGVQNEQFFGPGTRLTVL.

The chain carries TRBV11-3 and TRBJ2-5; TRBD2 aligns across 11 bases. CDR1 SGHNT and CDR2 YENEEA come from the germline V gene. The CDR3 runs to 15 residues. After removal of 4 bases from V and 2 bases from J, the junction contained 3 bases not matched to a gene. This CDR3 reads CASSSGTSGQETQYF. DNA of the CDR3: TGTGCCAGCAGCTCCGGGACTAGCGGTCAAGAGACCCAGTACTTC.

The rearrangement links TRBV19 to TRBJ2-3; 12 bases fit TRBD2. The V gene's germline CDR1 is LNHDA and CDR2 SQIVND (reference sequence). With V trimmed by 5 bases and J by 4 bases, 7 bases remained unmatched. This CDR3 is built from 16 residues. The CDR3 nucleotides are TGTGCCAGTAGTTCGGAGACTAGCGGGAGATCAGATACGCAGTATTTT. This sequence encodes CASSSETSGRSDTQYF.

The J gene is TRBJ2-5, the V gene TRBV7-3, with D possibly matching TRBD2 (5 bases). The CDR3 loop spans 15 amino acids. Germline CDR1 and CDR2: SGHTA and FQGTGA. V lost 2 bases and J lost 5, with 15 bases in between. CDR3 DNA: TGTGCCAGCAGCTTACGGGTGGGAGAAGGGGAGACCCAGTACTTC. Encoded protein: CASSLRVGEGETQYF.